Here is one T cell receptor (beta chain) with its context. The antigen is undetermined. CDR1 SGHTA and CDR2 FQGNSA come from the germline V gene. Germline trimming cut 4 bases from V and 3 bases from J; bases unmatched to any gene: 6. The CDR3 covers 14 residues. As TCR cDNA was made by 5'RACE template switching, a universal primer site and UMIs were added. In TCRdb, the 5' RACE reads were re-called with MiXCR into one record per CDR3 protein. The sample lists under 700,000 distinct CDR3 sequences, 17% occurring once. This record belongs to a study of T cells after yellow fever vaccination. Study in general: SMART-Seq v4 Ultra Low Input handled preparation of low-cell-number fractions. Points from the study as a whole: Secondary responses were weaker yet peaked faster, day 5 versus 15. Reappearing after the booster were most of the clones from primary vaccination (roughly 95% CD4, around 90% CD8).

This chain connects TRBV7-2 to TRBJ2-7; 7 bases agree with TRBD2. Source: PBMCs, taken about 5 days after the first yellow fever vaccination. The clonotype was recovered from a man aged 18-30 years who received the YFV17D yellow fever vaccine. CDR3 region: CASSSGLGHYEQYF. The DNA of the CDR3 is TGTGCCAGCAGCTCCGGACTAGGGCACTACGAGCAGTACTTC.